This passage covers 27 T cell receptor beta chains from one sample sequenced in a study of Ad26.COV2.S vaccination and SARS-CoV-2 variants. Treatment: about 20 received Ad26.COV2.S at low or high dose, single or two shots; 5 received placebo; per-sample allocation not given. Each sample was drawn 63 days after the first injection (of vaccine or placebo). Clones were sequenced by immunoSEQ multiplex PCR, and TCRdb holds only the in-frame ones, with some missing. The data contain 250,000 to 300,000 clones, about 87% of them singletons. The material sequenced was peripheral blood, taken in a trial of Ad26.COV2.S vaccine versus placebo. These receptors came from a person aged 18-65 years who received the Ad26.COV2.S COVID-19 vaccine or a placebo.

The chain employs TRBV19 and TRBJ2-5; TRBD2 agrees at 15 bases. Trimming removed 7 bases from V and 5 bases from J; junction bases left unmatched: 5. Germline CDR1 reads LNHDA; CDR2 reads SQIVND (reference sequence). This CDR3 spans 15 amino acids. For the CDR3, the DNA is TGTGCCAGTAAAGGACTAGCGGGAGGGAGCGAGACCCAGTACTTC. It yields the protein CASKGLAGGSETQYF. Full variable domain (missing parts from reference TRBV19 and TRBJ2-5): DGGITQSPKYLFRKEGQNVTLSCEQNLNHDAMYWYRQDPGQGLRLIYYSQIVNDFQKGDIAEGYSVSREKKESFPLTVTSAQKNPTAFYLCASKGLAGGSETQYFGPGTRLLVL.

This chain joins TRBV2 and TRBJ2-7; TRBD1 matches at 9 bases. The ends lost 6 bases at V and 5 bases at J; junction bases unmatched: 8. The germline V gene encodes CDR1 SNHLY and CDR2 FYNNEI. The CDR3 has 14 residues. This CDR3 reads CASRTRDRVNEQYF. The DNA of the CDR3 is TGTGCCAGCAGGACCCGGGACAGGGTCAACGAGCAGTACTTC.

This rearrangement joins TRBV19 to TRBJ1-1; no clear D. This CDR3 comprises 15 residues. Per germline, CDR1 LNHDA and CDR2 SQIVND (reference sequence). The V end lost 3 bases, the J end lost 3 bases, and 14 bases lay between the germline ends. CDR3 nucleotide sequence: TGTGCCAGTAGTATCAGAGGCGGGAGATACACTGAAGCTTTCTTT. Its protein product is CASSIRGGRYTEAFF.

This clone was seen a single time. The chain recombines TRBV6-5 with TRBJ2-7; D remains unclear. Trimming removed 7 bases from V and 5 bases from J, with 15 bases in between. This CDR3 is 13 amino acids long. Germline assignment: CDR1 MNHEY and CDR2 SVGAGI. The CDR3 DNA sequence: TGTGCCAGCAATTCCGTCGCCAGTAACGAGCAGTACTTC. This sequence encodes CASNSVASNEQYF.

This clone came up once. The rearrangement uses TRBV4-3 and TRBJ1-2; D not resolved. The V end lost 2 bases, the J end lost 5 bases, and 9 bases lay between the germline ends. This CDR3 spans 13 amino acids. Germline V gene lookup returns CDR1 LGHNA and CDR2 YSLEER. The CDR3 loop is CASSQRGLYGYTF. CDR3 nucleotides: TGCGCCAGCAGCCAACGTGGCCTTTATGGCTACACCTTC.

CDR3 amino acids: CAITNLQQGGYGYTF. In nucleotides, the CDR3 is TGTGCCATCACCAACCTGCAACAGGGGGGCTATGGCTACACCTTC. The chain employs TRBV10-3 and TRBJ1-2; 8 nucleotides match TRBD1. The CDR3 spans 15 residues. The trim removed 7 bases at V and 4 bases at J, leaving 11 bases unmatched. Germline CDR1 reads ENHRY; CDR2 reads SYGVKD.

The chain joins TRBV7-6 to TRBJ2-2; weak D call: TRBD2 (5 bases). The germline V gene has CDR1 SGHVS and CDR2 FNYEAQ. CDR3 length equals 17 residues. V gave up 6 bases and J gave up 2 bases, with 19 bases separating them. The CDR3 here is CASRSEGHSVNTGELFF. CDR3 coding DNA: TGTGCCAGCAGGTCCGAGGGCCACAGCGTTAACACCGGGGAGCTGTTTTTT.

The sample holds one count of this clone. V is TRBV5-1 and J is TRBJ2-6; TRBD1 matches at 9 bases. This CDR3 contains 18 residues. Germline CDR1 and CDR2: SGHRS and YFSETQ. The trim removed 0 bases at V and 1 base at J, leaving 5 bases unmatched. The CDR3 loop reads CASSLAGTGPSGANVLTF. CDR3 coding DNA: TGCGCCAGCAGCTTGGCCGGGACAGGGCCGTCTGGGGCCAACGTCCTGACTTTC. Drawing the rest from reference TRBV5-1 and TRBJ2-6, the complete variable domain is KAGVTQTPRYLIKTRGQQVTLSCSPISGHRSVSWYQQTPGQGLQFLFEYFSETQRNKGNFPGRFSGRQFSNSRSEMNVSTLELGDSALYLCASSLAGTGPSGANVLTFGAGSRLTVL.

This clone was picked up one time. The chain combines TRBV7-3 with TRBJ2-2; D unclear. This CDR3 region has 13 residues. Germline assignment: CDR1 SGHTA and CDR2 FQGTGA. V lost 8 bases, J lost 0 bases, and 7 bases lay in between. For the CDR3, the DNA is TGTGCCAGCGGGTCTCCGAACACCGGGGAGCTGTTTTTT. It codes for CASGSPNTGELFF.

This clone was observed once. The J gene is TRBJ1-2, the V gene TRBV19; D not certain. Per the germline V gene, CDR1 is LNHDA and CDR2 is SQIVND (reference sequence). The CDR3 sequence is 11 residues long. The V gene lost 5 bases and the J gene lost 4 bases, with 5 bases spanning the gap. The CDR3 coding sequence is TGTGCCAGTAGTGATATCTATGGCTACACCTTC. This translates into CASSDIYGYTF.

The chain links TRBV27 to TRBJ2-2, with 11 bases aligning to TRBD2. The CDR3 runs 15 residues. V dropped 6 bases and J dropped 1; count of bases not matched to a gene: 1. The germline V gene encodes CDR1 MNHEY and CDR2 SMNVEV (reference sequence). The CDR3 nucleotides read TGTGCCAGCAGACTAGCGGGGGTGAACACCGGGGAGCTGTTTTTT. Its protein is CASRLAGVNTGELFF.

The table lists this clone with a count of one. CDR3 bases: TGTGCCAGCAGCAAAGGCCGACAGGGGGCGGATGAGACCCAGTACTTC. Protein sequence: CASSKGRQGADETQYF. The chain recombines TRBV21-1 with TRBJ2-5; TRBD1 is the table's D call and was not checked against the DNA. TRBV21-1 is assigned pseudogene status. The CDR3 is 16 amino acids.

The rearrangement links TRBV19 to TRBJ1-1; D unclear. The CDR3 is made up of 15 amino acids. The germline V and J ends were trimmed by 2 bases and 7 bases, with 17 bases remaining between them. Germline CDR1 is LNHDA and CDR2 is SQIVND (reference sequence). The CDR3 is CASSISLDKNYEAFF. DNA of the CDR3: TGTGCCAGTAGTATATCCCTAGACAAGAATTATGAAGCTTTCTTT.

The rearrangement uses TRBV27 and TRBJ2-3; D is unclear. The CDR3 runs 13 residues. Germline V CDR1 and CDR2: MNHEY, SMNVEV (reference sequence). V was trimmed by 5 bases and J by 2 bases, leaving 8 bases between them. CDR3 in amino acids: CASSDLSTDTQYF. The CDR3, as DNA: TGTGCCAGCAGTGACCTCTCCACAGATACGCAGTATTTT.

The chain is built from TRBV9 and TRBJ1-2; no clear D gene. This CDR3 is 14 amino acids long. Germline CDR1 and CDR2: SGDLS and YYNGEE. Trimming took 4 bases from V and 7 from J, leaving 17 bases between them. Here the CDR3 DNA reads TGTGCCAGCAGCACTAGGGATGTTGCAGGTGGCTACACCTTC. Translation: CASSTRDVAGGYTF.

The chain links TRBV10-1 to TRBJ2-3, with TRBD2 matching 8 bases. The CDR3 sequence is 16 residues long. CDR1 is WNHNN, CDR2 SYGVQD, per germline (reference sequence). Trimming at V came to 4 bases and at J to 6 bases, leaving 12 bases not matched to a gene. The CDR3 DNA reads as TGCGCCAGCAGTGGCCCGTCGGGACTAGTCGCTGATACGCAGTATTTT. This encodes CASSGPSGLVADTQYF.

The rearrangement links TRBV30 to TRBJ2-1; 9 positions agree with TRBD2. V gave up 3 bases and J gave up 4 bases; unmatched junction bases: 7. This CDR3 is 15 amino acids long. CDR1 GTSNPN and CDR2 SVGIG come from the germline V gene (reference sequence). CDR3 sequence: CAWRRREGLYNEQFF. The CDR3 coding sequence is TGTGCCTGGAGACGGCGGGAGGGCCTATACAATGAGCAGTTCTTC.

Only one count was recorded for this clone. V gene TRBV5-1 combines with J gene TRBJ2-7, with TRBD2 identical over 7 bases. CDR3 length equals 16 residues. In germline, CDR1 is SGHRS, CDR2 YFSETQ. The ends lost 0 bases at V and 0 bases at J; junction bases unmatched: 6. In DNA, the CDR3 is TGCGCCAGCAGCTTGGAAGGCCTAGCGGACTCCTACGAGCAGTACTTC. It yields the protein CASSLEGLADSYEQYF.

This chain links TRBV5-4 with TRBJ1-4, with 9 positions matching TRBD1. Germline V gene sequence: CDR1 SGHNT, CDR2 YYREEE (reference sequence). The CDR3 spans 16 residues. V lost 4 bases and J lost 8; bases outside the gene matches: 12. As DNA, the CDR3 is TGTGCCAGCAGCCGACATACAGGGGGCTTAGGAGAAAAACTGTTTTTT. Protein product: CASSRHTGGLGEKLFF.

The chain recombines TRBV11-3 with TRBJ2-7, with TRBD1 identical over 8 bases. The CDR3 extends over 17 amino acids. V lost 4 bases, J lost 6 bases, and 17 bases stayed unmatched. Germline lookup yields CDR1 SGHNT and CDR2 YENEEA. The CDR3 sequence is CASSSPPRGRGPGEQYF. The CDR3 DNA follows: TGTGCCAGCAGCTCCCCCCCACGGGGCAGGGGGCCTGGCGAGCAGTACTTC.

This sequence joins TRBV3-1 (or the pseudogene TRBV3-2) and TRBJ1-4; D ambiguous. Trimming removed 6 bases at V and 7 bases at J, with 15 bases between. Germline V gives CDR1 LGHDT, CDR2 YNNKEL (reference sequence). The CDR3 sequence is 14 residues long. The CDR3 DNA is TGTGCCAGCAGGAACGGATGGTCCGGTGAAAAACTGTTTTTT. Protein product: CASRNGWSGEKLFF.

The rearrangement uses TRBV19 and TRBJ2-3, with a weak D call TRBD1 (6 bases). Germline V CDR1 and CDR2: LNHDA, SQIVND (reference sequence). CDR3 length: 14 residues. V dropped 2 bases and J dropped 3 bases, with 9 bases sitting between them. For the CDR3, the DNA is TGTGCCAGTAGTATAAGTCAGGGGACAGATACGCAGTATTTT. Translated: CASSISQGTDTQYF.

This chain uses TRBV2 with TRBJ1-2, with a possible D match to TRBD1 (5 bases). The ends were cut back, 6 bases at V and 3 bases at J, with 14 bases in the middle. Germline assignment: CDR1 SNHLY and CDR2 FYNNEI. The CDR3 sequence is 14 residues long. CDR3 region: CASSESRGDYGYTF. The CDR3 bases are TGTGCCAGCAGCGAGTCTCGGGGGGACTATGGCTACACCTTC.

The V gene is TRBV4-1, the J gene TRBJ2-5, with TRBD2 matching 8 bases. The CDR3 consists of 16 residues. V shed 3 bases and J 5 bases; nucleotides not matched to a gene: 11. CDR1 and CDR2 (germline): MGHRA, YSYEKL. DNA of the CDR3: TGCGCCAGCAGCCACAAATCCGGGACTAGTCAGGAGACCCAGTACTTC. Translating it yields CASSHKSGTSQETQYF.

The chain recombines TRBV7-3 with TRBJ2-1, with D unclear. In germline, CDR1 is SGHTA, CDR2 FQGTGA. V lost 5 bases to trimming and J lost 0 bases, with 11 bases between them. The CDR3 contains 15 residues. CDR3 bases: TGTGCCAGCAGCGTCTCTCTAAGCTCCTACAATGAGCAGTTCTTC. Translating it yields CASSVSLSSYNEQFF.

The chain couples TRBV19 to TRBJ2-7, with 8 bases matching TRBD1. The J segment lost 2 bases and the V segment lost 5 bases, leaving 8 bases of the junction unmatched. The CDR3 is 15 residues long. The V gene's germline CDR1 is LNHDA and CDR2 SQIVND (reference sequence). The CDR3 DNA follows: TGTGCCAGTAGTTCCGGGACAGGAGCTCCCTACGAGCAGTACTTC. Encoded protein: CASSSGTGAPYEQYF.

This clone occurred a few times. The chain couples TRBV19 to TRBJ2-7; 7 bases align to TRBD2. The CDR3 has 15 amino acids. Germline V gives CDR1 LNHDA, CDR2 SQIVND (reference sequence). With V trimmed by 6 bases and J by 0 bases, 8 bases remained unmatched. The CDR3 bases are TGTGCCAGTAGCCTAGCGGCAGGGAACTCCTACGAGCAGTACTTC. Its protein product is CASSLAAGNSYEQYF.